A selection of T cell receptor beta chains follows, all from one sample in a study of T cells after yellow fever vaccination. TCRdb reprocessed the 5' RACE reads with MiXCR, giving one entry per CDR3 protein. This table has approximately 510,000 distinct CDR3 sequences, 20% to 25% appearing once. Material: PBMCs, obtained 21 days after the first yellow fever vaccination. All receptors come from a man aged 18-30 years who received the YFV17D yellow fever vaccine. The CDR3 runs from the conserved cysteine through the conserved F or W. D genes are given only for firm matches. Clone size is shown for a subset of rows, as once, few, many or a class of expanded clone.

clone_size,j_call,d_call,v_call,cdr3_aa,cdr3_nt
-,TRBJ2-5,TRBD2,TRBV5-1,CASSLVGSSGHQETQYF,TGCGCCAGCAGCTTGGTAGGGTCTAGCGGACACCAAGAGACCCAGTACTTC
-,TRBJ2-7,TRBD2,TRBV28,CASSPWSGTTYEQYF,TGTGCCAGCAGTCCGTGGAGCGGGACGACCTACGAGCAGTACTTC
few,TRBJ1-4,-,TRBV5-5,CASSFGSDKYEKLFF,TGTGCCAGCAGCTTCGGGAGCGACAAGTATGAAAAACTGTTTTTT
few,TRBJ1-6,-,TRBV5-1,CASSPAGLHRSPLHF,TGCGCCAGCAGCCCGGCGGGCTTACACCGCTCACCCCTCCACTTT
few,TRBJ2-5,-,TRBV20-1,CSARDPRGGETQYF,TGCAGTGCTAGAGATCCTCGCGGCGGGGAGACCCAGTACTTC
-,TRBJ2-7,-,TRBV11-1,CASSLADAYEQYF,TGTGCCAGCAGCTTAGCGGATGCCTACGAGCAGTACTTC
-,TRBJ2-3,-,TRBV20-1,CSAPTIGGIDTQYF,TGCAGTGCTCCGACTATAGGAGGTATAGATACGCAGTATTTT
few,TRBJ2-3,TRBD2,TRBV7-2,CASRASGDTDTQYF,TGTGCCAGCAGGGCTAGCGGGGACACAGATACGCAGTATTTT
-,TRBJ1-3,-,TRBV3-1,CASSQGWQTTGNTIYF,TGTGCCAGCAGCCAAGGTTGGCAGACCACTGGAAACACCATATATTTT
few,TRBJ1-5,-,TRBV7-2,CASSDRAGDGQPQHF,TGTGCCAGCAGCGACCGGGCCGGCGATGGGCAGCCCCAGCATTTT
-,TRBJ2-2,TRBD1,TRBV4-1,CASTRTGGASGELFF,TGCGCCAGCACTCGGACAGGGGGCGCATCCGGGGAGCTGTTTTTT
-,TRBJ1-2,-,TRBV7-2,CASSYARVNYGYTF,TGTGCCAGCAGCTACGCCAGAGTCAACTATGGCTACACCTTC
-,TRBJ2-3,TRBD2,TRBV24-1,CATSDFVASGPTDTQYF,TGTGCCACCAGTGATTTCGTGGCTAGCGGACCCACAGATACGCAGTATTTT
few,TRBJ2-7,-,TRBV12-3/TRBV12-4,CASSWGSGYYEQYF,TGTGCCAGCAGCTGGGGTTCAGGATACTACGAGCAGTACTTC
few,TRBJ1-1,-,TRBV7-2,CASSLENRVAFF,TGTGCCAGCAGCTTAGAAAACAGGGTAGCTTTCTTT
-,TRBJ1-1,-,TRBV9,CASSVNSRNTEAFF,TGTGCCAGCAGCGTAAACTCACGTAACACTGAAGCTTTCTTT
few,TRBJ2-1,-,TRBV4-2,CASSQGGARGNNEQFF,TGTGCCAGCAGCCAAGGGGGGGCGCGAGGGAACAATGAGCAGTTCTTC
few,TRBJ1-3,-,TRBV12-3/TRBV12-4,CASSPPAGRGNTIYF,TGTGCCAGCAGTCCCCCCGCCGGCAGGGGAAACACCATATATTTT
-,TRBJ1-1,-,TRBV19,CASSMTAAAFF,TGTGCCAGTAGTATGACAGCTGCTGCTTTCTTT
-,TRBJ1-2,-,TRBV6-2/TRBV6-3,CASTMERRHYGYTF,TGTGCCAGCACCATGGAGCGCCGCCACTATGGCTACACCTTC
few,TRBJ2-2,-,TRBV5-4,CASSWGDGELFF,TGTGCCAGCAGCTGGGGGGACGGGGAGCTGTTTTTT
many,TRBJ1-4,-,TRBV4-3,CASSRLGLEKLFF,TGCGCCAGCAGCCGGCTCGGGCTTGAAAAACTGTTTTTT
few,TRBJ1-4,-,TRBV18,CASSPYSLSGEEKLFF,TGTGCCAGCTCACCATATTCGCTGTCGGGGGAAGAAAAACTGTTTTTT
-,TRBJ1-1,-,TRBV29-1,CSVVPGTGTEAFF,TGCAGCGTTGTACCGGGGACGGGTACTGAAGCTTTCTTT
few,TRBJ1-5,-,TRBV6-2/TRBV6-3,CASSYSGTGNQPQHF,TGTGCCAGCAGTTACTCGGGGACGGGCAATCAGCCCCAGCATTTT
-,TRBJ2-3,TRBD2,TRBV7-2,CASSLDSGGSTDTQYF,TGTGCCAGCAGCTTAGATAGCGGGGGGAGCACAGATACGCAGTATTTT
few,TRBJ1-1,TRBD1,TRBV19,CASSIRTGGNTEAFF,TGTGCCAGTAGTATAAGGACAGGGGGGAACACTGAAGCTTTCTTT
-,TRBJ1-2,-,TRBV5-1,CASSLVGRKNYGYTF,TGCGCCAGCAGCTTGGTTGGCAGGAAGAACTATGGCTACACCTTC
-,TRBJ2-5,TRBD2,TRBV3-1,CASSQVGRLAGGPEETQYF,TGTGCCAGCAGCCAAGTCGGCAGACTAGCGGGGGGGCCAGAAGAGACCCAGTACTTC
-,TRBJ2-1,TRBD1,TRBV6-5,CASSYAGTASNEQFF,TGTGCCAGCAGTTACGCCGGGACAGCGAGCAATGAGCAGTTCTTC
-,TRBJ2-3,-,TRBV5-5,CASSLRSRGEGDTQYF,TGTGCCAGCAGCTTACGTTCGAGGGGTGAGGGTGATACGCAGTATTTT
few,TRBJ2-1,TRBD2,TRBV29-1,CSVELAGGLRWNEQFF,TGCAGCGTTGAACTAGCGGGGGGCCTCCGCTGGAATGAGCAGTTCTTC
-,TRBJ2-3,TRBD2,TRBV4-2,CASSQDHLAGGFTDTQYF,TGTGCCAGCAGCCAAGATCACCTAGCGGGGGGGTTCACAGATACGCAGTATTTT
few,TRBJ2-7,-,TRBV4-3,CASSQDSGESYEQYF,TGCGCCAGCAGCCAAGATTCGGGAGAGTCCTACGAGCAGTACTTC
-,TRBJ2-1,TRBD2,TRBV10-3,CAISESVAGGNNEQFF,TGTGCCATCAGTGAGTCGGTAGCGGGGGGAAACAATGAGCAGTTCTTC
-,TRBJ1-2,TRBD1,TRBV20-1,CSARDSTGEEGYTF,TGCAGTGCTAGAGACTCGACAGGGGAGGAGGGCTACACCTTC
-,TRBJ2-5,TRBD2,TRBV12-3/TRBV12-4,CASSYGGEETQYF,TGTGCCAGCAGTTATGGGGGGGAAGAGACCCAGTACTTC
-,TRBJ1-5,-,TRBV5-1,CASSLAGFPPQHF,TGCGCCAGCAGCTTGGCGGGGTTTCCGCCCCAGCATTTT
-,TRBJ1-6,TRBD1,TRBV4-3,CASSQDLNGQGPYNSPLHF,TGCGCCAGCAGCCAAGATTTAAATGGACAGGGGCCTTATAATTCACCCCTCCACTTT
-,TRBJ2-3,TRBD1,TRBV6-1,CASRAQGALTDTQYF,TGTGCCAGCAGGGCTCAGGGGGCACTTACAGATACGCAGTATTTT
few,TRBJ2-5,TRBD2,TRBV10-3,CAISDPGGPQETQYF,TGTGCCATCAGTGACCCGGGGGGGCCTCAAGAGACCCAGTACTTC
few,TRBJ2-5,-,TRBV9,CASSPRLGTQETQYF,TGTGCCAGCAGCCCCCGACTAGGAACCCAAGAGACCCAGTACTTC
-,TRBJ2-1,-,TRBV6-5,CASSYSDFDSYNEQFF,TGTGCCAGCAGTTACTCGGACTTCGACTCCTACAATGAGCAGTTCTTC
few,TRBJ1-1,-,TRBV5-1,CASTQGRANLNTEAFF,TGCGCCAGCACTCAGGGACGGGCGAACCTGAACACTGAAGCTTTCTTT
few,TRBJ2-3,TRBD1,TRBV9,CASSVPGGVLDTQYF,TGTGCCAGCAGCGTCCCAGGGGGCGTTTTGGATACGCAGTATTTT